This T cell receptor (beta chain) came from a study of T cells in Graves' hyperthyroidism and ophthalmopathy. Researchers barred patients who had uncontrolled infection, other autoimmune disease, pregnancy or lactation. Diagnoses were made from clinical symptoms, serum measures (thyroxine and TRAb), thyroid ultrasound and orbital computed tomography. Germline lookup yields CDR1 LGHDT and CDR2 YNNKEL (reference sequence). V dropped 4 bases and J dropped 10 bases, with 13 bases sitting between them. The CDR3 contains 12 residues. This clonotype was seen more than once but under ten times. Regions amplified from RNA transcripts were the TCR beta CDR3 regions. First-round RT-PCR targeting the TCR CDR3 was performed with the HTBI primer set. TCRdb redid the calling of the multiplex PCR reads with MiXCR, one entry per CDR3 protein. The table includes about 380,000 distinct CDR3 sequences, about 14% detected once.

The chain couples TRBV3-1 to TRBJ1-2; no definite D call. The receptor comes from a man younger than 45 with Graves' hyperthyroidism that later progressed to Graves' ophthalmopathy. Sequencing input: blood. DNA for the CDR3: TGTGCCAGCAGCCGCTACTATGAGGACTACACCTTC. Translation: CASSRYYEDYTF.